This TCR beta chain was sequenced during a study of immune heterogeneity within non-small cell lung tumors. Overall study context: Of the tumors, 4 were squamous cell, nine to ten non-squamous, and 1 not otherwise specified. Whole-study results and caveats: With an R of 0.3 to 0.4, local T-cell clonality correlated moderately but significantly with local tumor mutational burden. Identical dominant CDR3 beta clonotypes showed recurrence across tumor sites within a patient, and site-unique high-frequency clones were also present. The study found high-frequency T-cell receptor beta clonotypes largely distinct between individual patients.

This clonotype was counted ten times or more. Its target is not known. The CDR3 has 13 residues. The germline V and J ends were trimmed by 5 bases and 10 bases, with 17 bases remaining between them. Germline loops: CDR1 SGHTA, CDR2 FQGTGA. Amplifying TCR beta CDR3 involved multiplex PCR carried out with 32 V and 13 J primers. TCRdb redid the calling of the multiplex PCR reads with MiXCR, one entry per CDR3 protein. The data hold some 30,000 distinct CDR3 sequences, with 25% to 30% observed a single time. The starting template was genomic DNA from bulk tumor, approximately 620 ng per sample. While surgery was under way, several biopsies spaced far apart were taken per primary tumor. Curative surgical treatment was performed in patients who had newly diagnosed, untreated non-small cell lung cancer.

The TCR was taken from a man aged 40-55 years with non-small cell lung cancer. This rearrangement joins TRBV7-3 to TRBJ1-1, with D perhaps TRBD1 (5 bases). Specimen: lung tumor tissue. CDR3 DNA: TGTGCCAGCAGCCAAGGAACAGGAGGGAGAGCTTTCTTT. It encodes CASSQGTGGRAFF.